This T cell receptor beta chain was documented in a study of T cells after posttransplantation cyclophosphamide. The data were produced by immunoSEQ multiplex PCR, yet TCRdb's version contains in-frame clones alone and is incomplete. The sample holds around 15,000 clones; less than 85% are singletons and the top ten take about 26%. As to this clone: The antigen is not known.

Control samples came 1 year after myeloablative marrow transplants with methotrexate plus calcineurin inhibitor. CDR3 size: 11 residues. V was shortened by 4 bases and J by 5 bases, with 5 bases between the two germline ends. Germline assignment: CDR1 MNHEY and CDR2 SVGAGI. Study conclusions and caveats: After PTCy, TRB diversity resembled that of CNI/methotrexate controls. Donor-recipient repertoire similarity was low at 1-2 months, rising over year one. Tissue-infiltrating T cells from skin or gut overlapped little with blood T cells.

The sequence was collected from a female patient aged 18 to 35 who received an allogeneic stem cell transplant from an unrelated donor, was CMV-positive, and had acute and chronic GVHD. Some T cells may be supplied by the graft donor. The chain has TRBV6-5 and TRBJ1-2; D ambiguous. This specimen consisted of PBMCs, obtained after allogeneic stem cell transplant with calcineurin inhibitor and methotrexate. In nucleotides, the CDR3 is TGTGCCAGCAGTTCAGGTTATGGCTACACCTTC. Amino acid sequence: CASSSGYGYTF.